This TCR beta chain originates from a study of regulatory T cells in long-lasting Graves disease. Study-level results: A limited number of samples was an acknowledged limitation.

Documented time point: newly diagnosed GD, antithyroid drugs for less than 3 months. RNA isolated from PBMCs was used to make the TCR library. Sequencing libraries for TCR beta were prepared with iRepertoire HTBI primers and Arm-PCR of CDR3 regions. TCRdb redid the calling of the multiplex PCR reads with MiXCR, one entry per CDR3 protein. Here the sample spans 510,000 or so distinct CDR3 sequences, about 12% being singletons. Note on this clonotype: Its antigen is still unknown.

The same sample was also studied in work on T cells in Graves' hyperthyroidism and ophthalmopathy. From that report: First-round RT-PCR with HTBI primers amplified the TCR CDR3 region. Most thyroid clonotypes with frequency above 0.001 were detected in blood.

Sample: peripheral blood mononuclear cells (PBMCs), taken at new diagnosis, from a patient treated with antithyroid drugs. The receptor's source is a woman aged 30 to 39 with Graves disease.

CDR3 DNA: TGCAGCGTTGTTCGGGGGGATCTGGGTAATGAGCAGTTCTTC. Protein product: CSVVRGDLGNEQFF. The V gene is TRBV29-1, the J gene TRBJ2-1, with 7 nucleotides matching TRBD2. This CDR3 region has 14 residues. Germline lookup yields CDR1 SQVTM and CDR2 ANQGSEA. With V trimmed by 4 bases and J by 7 bases, 10 bases remained unmatched.